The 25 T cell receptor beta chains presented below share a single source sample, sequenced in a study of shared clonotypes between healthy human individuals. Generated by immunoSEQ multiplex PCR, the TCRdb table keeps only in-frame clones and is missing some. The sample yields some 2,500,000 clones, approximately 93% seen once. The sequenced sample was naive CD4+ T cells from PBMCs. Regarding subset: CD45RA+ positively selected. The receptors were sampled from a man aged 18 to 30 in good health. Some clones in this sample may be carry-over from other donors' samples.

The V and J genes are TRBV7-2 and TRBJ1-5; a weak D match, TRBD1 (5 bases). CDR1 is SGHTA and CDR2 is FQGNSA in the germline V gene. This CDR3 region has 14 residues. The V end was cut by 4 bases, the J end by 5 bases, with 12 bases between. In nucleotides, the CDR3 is TGTGCCAGCAGCTCCCGGGACGGCCATCAGCCCCAGCATTTT. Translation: CASSSRDGHQPQHF.

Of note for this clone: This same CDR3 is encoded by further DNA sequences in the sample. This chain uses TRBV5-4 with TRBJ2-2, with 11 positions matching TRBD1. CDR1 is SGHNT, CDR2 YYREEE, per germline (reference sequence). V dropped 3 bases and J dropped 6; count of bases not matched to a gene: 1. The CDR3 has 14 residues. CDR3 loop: CASSSGQGAGELFF. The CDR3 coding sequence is TGTGCCAGCAGCTCGGGACAGGGGGCCGGGGAGCTGTTTTTT.

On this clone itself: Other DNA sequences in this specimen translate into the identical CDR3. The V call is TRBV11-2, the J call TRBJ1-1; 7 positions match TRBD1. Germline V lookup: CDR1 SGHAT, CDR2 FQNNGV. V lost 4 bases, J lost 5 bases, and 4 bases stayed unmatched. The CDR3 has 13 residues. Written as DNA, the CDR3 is TGTGCCAGCAGCTCCCGACAGGGAACTGAAGCTTTCTTT. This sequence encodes CASSSRQGTEAFF.

The CDR3 protein is CASSSGDSSETQYF. CDR3 DNA sequence: TGCGCCAGCAGCTCAGGGGACAGCTCAGAGACCCAGTACTTC. The rearrangement joins TRBV5-1 to TRBJ2-5, with TRBD1 matching over 7 bases. Trimming removed 3 bases from V and 4 bases from J; junction bases left unmatched: 6. The CDR3 is 14 residues long. Germline values: CDR1 SGHRS, CDR2 YFSETQ. The variable domain in full, completed from reference TRBV5-1 and TRBJ2-5, reads KAGVTQTPRYLIKTRGQQVTLSCSPISGHRSVSWYQQTPGQGLQFLFEYFSETQRNKGNFPGRFSGRQFSNSRSEMNVSTLELGDSALYLCASSSGDSSETQYFGPGTRLLVL.

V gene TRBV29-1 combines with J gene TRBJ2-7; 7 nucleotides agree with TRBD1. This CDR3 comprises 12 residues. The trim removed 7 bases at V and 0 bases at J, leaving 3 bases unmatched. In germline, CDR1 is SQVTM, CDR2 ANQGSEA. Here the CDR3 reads CSGGTDSYEQYF. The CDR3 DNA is TGCAGCGGAGGGACAGACTCCTACGAGCAGTACTTC.

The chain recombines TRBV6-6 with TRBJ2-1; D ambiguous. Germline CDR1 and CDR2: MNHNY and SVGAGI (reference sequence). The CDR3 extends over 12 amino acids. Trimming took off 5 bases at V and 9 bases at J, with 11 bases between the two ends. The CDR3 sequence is CASSASAFEQFF. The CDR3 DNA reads TGTGCCAGCAGTGCGTCGGCCTTTGAGCAGTTCTTC.

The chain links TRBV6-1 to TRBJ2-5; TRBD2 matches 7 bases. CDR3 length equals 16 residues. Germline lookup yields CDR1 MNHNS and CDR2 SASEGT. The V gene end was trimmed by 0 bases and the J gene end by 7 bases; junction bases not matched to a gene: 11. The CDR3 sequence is CASSEASYPPGGTQYF. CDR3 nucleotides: TGTGCCAGCAGTGAAGCGAGCTACCCCCCGGGAGGGACCCAGTACTTC.

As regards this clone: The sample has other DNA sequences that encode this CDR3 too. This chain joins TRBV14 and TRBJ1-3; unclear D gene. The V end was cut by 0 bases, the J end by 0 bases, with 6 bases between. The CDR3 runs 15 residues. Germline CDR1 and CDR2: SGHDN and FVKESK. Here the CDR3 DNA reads TGTGCCAGCAGCCAAGATCGGAGCTCTGGAAACACCATATATTTT. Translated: CASSQDRSSGNTIYF.

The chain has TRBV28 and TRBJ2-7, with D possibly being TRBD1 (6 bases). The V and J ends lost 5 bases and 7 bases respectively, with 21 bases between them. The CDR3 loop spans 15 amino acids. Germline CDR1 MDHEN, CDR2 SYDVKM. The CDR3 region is CASSGLQGPRGEQYF. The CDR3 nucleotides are TGTGCCAGCAGTGGGCTACAGGGCCCGAGGGGAGAGCAGTACTTC.

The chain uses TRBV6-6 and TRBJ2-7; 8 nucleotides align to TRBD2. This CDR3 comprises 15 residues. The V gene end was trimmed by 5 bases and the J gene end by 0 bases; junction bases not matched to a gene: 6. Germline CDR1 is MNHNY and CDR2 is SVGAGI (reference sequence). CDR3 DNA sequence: TGTGCCAGCAGTAGGCTTAGCGGGACCTCCTACGAGCAGTACTTC. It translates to CASSRLSGTSYEQYF.

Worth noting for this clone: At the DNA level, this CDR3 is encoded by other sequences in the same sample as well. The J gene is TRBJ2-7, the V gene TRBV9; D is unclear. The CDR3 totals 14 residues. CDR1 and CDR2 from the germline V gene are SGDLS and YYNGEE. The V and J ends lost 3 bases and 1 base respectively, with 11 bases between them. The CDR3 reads CASSASGESYEQYF. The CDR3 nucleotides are TGTGCCAGCAGCGCGAGTGGGGAATCCTACGAGCAGTACTTC.

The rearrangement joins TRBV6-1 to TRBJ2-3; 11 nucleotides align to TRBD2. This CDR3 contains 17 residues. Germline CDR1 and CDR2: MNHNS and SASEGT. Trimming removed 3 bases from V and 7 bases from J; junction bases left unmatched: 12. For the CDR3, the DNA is TGTGCCAGCAGTGAGGGACTAGCGGCCCCCCGGGGGAATACGCAGTATTTT. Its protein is CASSEGLAAPRGNTQYF.

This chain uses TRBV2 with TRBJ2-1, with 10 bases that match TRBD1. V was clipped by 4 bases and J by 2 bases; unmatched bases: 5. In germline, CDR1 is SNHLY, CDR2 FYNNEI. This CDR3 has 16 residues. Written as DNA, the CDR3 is TGTGCCAGCAGTGGATCCGGGACAGGGGCCTACAATGAGCAGTTCTTC. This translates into CASSGSGTGAYNEQFF. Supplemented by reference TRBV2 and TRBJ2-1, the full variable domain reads EPEVTQTPSHQVTQMGQEVILRCVPISNHLYFYWYRQILGQKVEFLVSFYNNEISEKSEIFDDQFSVERPDGSNFTLKIRSTKLEDSAMYFCASSGSGTGAYNEQFFGPGTRLTVL.

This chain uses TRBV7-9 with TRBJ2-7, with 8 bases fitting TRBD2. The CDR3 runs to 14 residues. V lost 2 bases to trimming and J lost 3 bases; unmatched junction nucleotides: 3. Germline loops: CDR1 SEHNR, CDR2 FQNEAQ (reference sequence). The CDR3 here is CASSLIAGLYEQYF. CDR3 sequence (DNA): TGTGCCAGCAGCTTAATAGCGGGACTCTACGAGCAGTACTTC.

The CDR3 here is CASSFGREGFQPQHF. For the CDR3, the DNA is TGTGCCAGCAGCTTTGGGAGGGAAGGGTTTCAGCCCCAGCATTTT. V gene TRBV7-2 combines with J gene TRBJ1-5; D is unclear. The V gene lost 3 bases and the J gene lost 6 bases, with 15 bases spanning the gap. This CDR3 contains 15 residues. Germline-derived CDR1 and CDR2 are SGHTA and FQGNSA.

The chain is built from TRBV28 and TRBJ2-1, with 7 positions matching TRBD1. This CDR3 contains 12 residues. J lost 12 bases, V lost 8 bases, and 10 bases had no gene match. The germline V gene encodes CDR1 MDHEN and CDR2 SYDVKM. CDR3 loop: CASGPTGIMQFF. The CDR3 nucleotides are TGTGCCAGCGGCCCGACAGGGATCATGCAGTTCTTC.

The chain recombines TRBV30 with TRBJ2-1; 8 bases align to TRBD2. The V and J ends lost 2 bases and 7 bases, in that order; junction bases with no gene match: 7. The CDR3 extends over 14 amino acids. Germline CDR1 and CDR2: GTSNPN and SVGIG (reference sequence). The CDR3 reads CAWSRLAQGNEQFF. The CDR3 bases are TGTGCCTGGAGTCGACTAGCGCAAGGGAATGAGCAGTTCTTC.

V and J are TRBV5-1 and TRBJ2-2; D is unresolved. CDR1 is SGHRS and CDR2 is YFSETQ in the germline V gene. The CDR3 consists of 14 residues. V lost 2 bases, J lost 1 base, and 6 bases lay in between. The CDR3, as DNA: TGCGCCAGCAGCTTTGCTAGGAACACCGGGGAGCTGTTTTTT. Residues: CASSFARNTGELFF.

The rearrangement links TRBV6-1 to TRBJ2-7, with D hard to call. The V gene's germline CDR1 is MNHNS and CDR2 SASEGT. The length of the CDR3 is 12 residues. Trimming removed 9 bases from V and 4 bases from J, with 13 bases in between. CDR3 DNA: TGTGCCAGTTCCCCGCCCGTATACGAGCAGTACTTC. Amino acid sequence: CASSPPVYEQYF.

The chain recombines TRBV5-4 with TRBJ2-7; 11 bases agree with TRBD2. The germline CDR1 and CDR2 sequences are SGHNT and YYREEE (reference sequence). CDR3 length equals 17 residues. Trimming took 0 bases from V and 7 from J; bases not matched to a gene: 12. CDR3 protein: CASSLGVAGGPGVEQYF. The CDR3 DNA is TGTGCCAGCAGCTTGGGGGTAGCGGGAGGGCCAGGAGTGGAGCAGTACTTC.

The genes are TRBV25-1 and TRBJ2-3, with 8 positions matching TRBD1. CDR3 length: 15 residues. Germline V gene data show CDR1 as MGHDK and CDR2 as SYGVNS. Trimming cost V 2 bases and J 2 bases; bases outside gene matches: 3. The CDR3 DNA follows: TGTGCCAGCAGTGAACAGGGGGCACCCACAGATACGCAGTATTTT. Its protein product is CASSEQGAPTDTQYF.

Here the CDR3 reads CASSYPIQGGGQPQHF. DNA for the CDR3: TGTGCCAGCAGTTACCCGATACAGGGGGGCGGTCAGCCCCAGCATTTT. The chain recombines TRBV6-5 with TRBJ1-5; 8 bases map to TRBD1. The CDR3 length is 16 residues. Germline CDR1 reads MNHEY; CDR2 reads SVGAGI. V trimming: 2 bases; J trimming: 6 bases; junction bases outside the gene matches: 9.

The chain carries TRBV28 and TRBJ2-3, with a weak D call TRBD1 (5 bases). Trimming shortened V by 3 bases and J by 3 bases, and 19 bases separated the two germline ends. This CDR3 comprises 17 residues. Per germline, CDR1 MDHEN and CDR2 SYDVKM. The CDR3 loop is CASSFLPKGLWTDTQYF. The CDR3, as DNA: TGTGCCAGCAGTTTCCTTCCCAAGGGGCTTTGGACAGATACGCAGTATTTT.

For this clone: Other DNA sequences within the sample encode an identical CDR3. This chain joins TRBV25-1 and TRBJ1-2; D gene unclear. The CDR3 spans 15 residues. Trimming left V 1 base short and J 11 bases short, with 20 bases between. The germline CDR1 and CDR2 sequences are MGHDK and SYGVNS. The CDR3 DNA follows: TGTGCCAGCAGTGAATCGGAGGGCGTCTCTAGTGGTTACACCTTC. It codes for CASSESEGVSSGYTF.

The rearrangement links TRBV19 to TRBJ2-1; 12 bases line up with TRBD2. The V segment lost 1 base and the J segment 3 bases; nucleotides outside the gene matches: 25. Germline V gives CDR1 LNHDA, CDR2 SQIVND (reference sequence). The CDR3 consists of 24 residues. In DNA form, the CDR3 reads TGTGCCAGTAGTATAGGAAGACGGCTAGCGGGAGGGCAGAGGCCCTACGTTGTCTACAATGAGCAGTTCTTC. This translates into CASSIGRRLAGGQRPYVVYNEQFF.